This TCR beta chain is drawn from a study of T-cell reconstitution after alpha-beta-depleted transplantation in children. The CDR3 contains 15 residues. Trimming took 5 bases from V and 0 from J, leaving 11 bases between them. Germline V gives CDR1 DFQATT, CDR2 SNEGSKA (reference sequence). In its sample, this clonotype was seen many times. Construction of the TCRbeta library involved unique molecular identifiers. TCRdb itself ran the PCR reads through MiXCR, one entry per CDR3 protein. The repertoire consists of hundreds of thousands of distinct CDR3 sequences, with 16% occurring once and the leading ten covering approximately 1%.

This sample comprised PBMCs from the stem cell graft donor, obtained from the stem cell graft. The TCR sequence derives from a human donor who donated a stem cell graft to a child with acute myeloid leukemia. The chain uses TRBV20-1 and TRBJ1-6; no clear D. The DNA for the CDR3 is TGCAGTGCTGCAGACCGCAGCTCCTATAATTCACCCCTCCACTTT. It translates to CSAADRSSYNSPLHF.